A selection of T cell receptor beta chains follows, all from one sample in a study of cytomegalovirus exposure and HLA in healthy donors. The table came from immunoSEQ multiplex PCR; TCRdb's copy has only in-frame clones and leaves some out. The sample has some 130,000 clones; roughly 77% are singletons. The sample consisted of PBMCs. These receptors were collected from a female donor in good health and CMV-seronegative. CDR3s include the opening cysteine and the closing phenylalanine or tryptophan. The D gene is left open where the match is weak. Some rows mark clone size as missing; the rest say once, few, many or name a class of expanded clone.

length: 16; size: NA; V: TRBV18; D: TRBD1; J: TRBJ1-2; DNA: TGTGCCAGCTCACCGCGGCAACAGGGGGAGAACTATGGCTACACCTTC; CDR3: CASSPRQQGENYGYTF
length: 12; size: few; V: TRBV28; D: NA; J: TRBJ2-7; DNA: TGTGCCAGCTCAACGGGCCGGGGGGAGCAGTACTTC; CDR3: CASSTGRGEQYF
length: 15; size: NA; V: TRBV2; D: TRBD2; J: TRBJ2-1; DNA: TGTGCCAGCAGAATAATAGCGGGGGGGCCAAATGAGCAGTTCTTC; CDR3: CASRIIAGGPNEQFF
length: 14; size: few; V: TRBV7-9; D: TRBD2; J: TRBJ2-7; DNA: TGTGCCAGCAGCTTAGGGGGAGGGACTACCGAGCAGTACTTC; CDR3: CASSLGGGTTEQYF
length: 15; size: NA; V: TRBV15; D: NA; J: TRBJ2-1; DNA: TGTGCCACCAGCAGAGATGGGGCCTCCTACAATGAGCAGTTCTTC; CDR3: CATSRDGASYNEQFF
length: 15; size: NA; V: TRBV7-2; D: TRBD1; J: TRBJ1-3; DNA: TGTGCCAGCAGCACAGGGGGCGAGGCTGGAAACACCATATATTTT; CDR3: CASSTGGEAGNTIYF
length: 13; size: NA; V: TRBV6-1; D: NA; J: TRBJ2-7; DNA: TGTGCCAGCAGTGATAGGGGCAGGGGAAGGCAGTACTTC; CDR3: CASSDRGRGRQYF
length: 14; size: NA; V: TRBV30; D: TRBD2; J: TRBJ2-2; DNA: TGTGCCTTGATAGCGGGATGGGACGCCGGGGAGCTGTTTTTT; CDR3: CALIAGWDAGELFF
length: 17; size: NA; V: TRBV5-4; D: TRBD2; J: TRBJ2-3; DNA: TGTGCCAGCAGCTCTCCCGGACTAGCGGGACTCACAGATACGCAGTATTTT; CDR3: CASSSPGLAGLTDTQYF
length: 14; size: NA; V: TRBV27; D: NA; J: TRBJ1-2; DNA: TGTGCCAGCAGCACTATAAACAGGGATCATGGCTACACCTTC; CDR3: CASSTINRDHGYTF
length: 15; size: NA; V: TRBV19; D: TRBD2; J: TRBJ2-7; DNA: TGTGCCAGTAGTAAGGGACTAGCGGGAGCCTACGAGCAGTACTTC; CDR3: CASSKGLAGAYEQYF
length: 15; size: NA; V: TRBV27; D: TRBD2; J: TRBJ2-1; DNA: TGTGCCAGCAGTTTGACTAGCGGGGGAGGGAATGAGCAGTTCTTC; CDR3: CASSLTSGGGNEQFF
length: 15; size: NA; V: TRBV12-5; D: NA; J: TRBJ2-7; DNA: TGTGCTAGTGGTTTGGATTACTCCCTCGGGGACGAGCAGTACTTC; CDR3: CASGLDYSLGDEQYF
length: 17; size: NA; V: TRBV2; D: TRBD2; J: TRBJ2-2; DNA: TGTGCCAGCAGTTCCACCCCGAGCGGGGAAGGTACCGGGGAGCTGTTTTTT; CDR3: CASSSTPSGEGTGELFF
length: 14; size: many; V: TRBV7-8; D: NA; J: TRBJ2-3; DNA: TGTGCCAGCAGCGCGGCCGAAGCCGGTGGTACGCAGTATTTT; CDR3: CASSAAEAGGTQYF
length: 14; size: NA; V: TRBV27; D: NA; J: TRBJ2-5; DNA: TGTGCCAGCAGTTTAGTTGGAGGGCAAGAGACCCAGTACTTC; CDR3: CASSLVGGQETQYF
length: 17; size: NA; V: TRBV7-9; D: TRBD2; J: TRBJ2-5; DNA: TGTGCCAGCAGCTTAGGGCTAGCGGGGGACCACCAGGAGACCCAGTACTTC; CDR3: CASSLGLAGDHQETQYF
length: 14; size: NA; V: TRBV4-1; D: TRBD2; J: TRBJ2-7; DNA: TGCGCCAGCAGCCAAGCGGGAGGCACCCGGGAGCAGTACTTC; CDR3: CASSQAGGTREQYF
length: 14; size: NA; V: TRBV7-2; D: NA; J: TRBJ2-7; DNA: TGTGCCAGCAGCTTCGCAGGATTCTCCTACGAGCAGTACTTC; CDR3: CASSFAGFSYEQYF
length: 15; size: NA; V: TRBV27; D: TRBD2; J: TRBJ2-7; DNA: TGTGCCAGCAGTCGGGAGGCCGACCTCCGTGGAGAGCAGTACTTC; CDR3: CASSREADLRGEQYF
length: 15; size: NA; V: TRBV7-9; D: NA; J: TRBJ2-7; DNA: TGTGCCAGCAGCCCCCGAGTTTGGAGCTCCTACGAGCAGTACTTC; CDR3: CASSPRVWSSYEQYF
length: 16; size: NA; V: TRBV18; D: NA; J: TRBJ1-4; DNA: TGTGCCAGCTCACCATGGGCAGCCCCAACTAATGAAAAACTGTTTTTT; CDR3: CASSPWAAPTNEKLFF
length: 13; size: once; V: TRBV12-5; D: NA; J: TRBJ1-1; DNA: TGTGCTAGTGCCCCAGTTAAGAATACTGAAGCTTTCTTT; CDR3: CASAPVKNTEAFF
length: 15; size: NA; V: TRBV21-1; D: NA; J: TRBJ1-5; DNA: TGTGCCAGCAGCAAGGGACAGTCTAGCAATCAGCCCCAGCATTTT; CDR3: CASSKGQSSNQPQHF
length: 14; size: once; V: TRBV5-4; D: TRBD1; J: TRBJ2-5; DNA: TGTGCCAGCAGCTTAGGGACAGCTGAAGAGACCCAGTACTTC; CDR3: CASSLGTAEETQYF
length: 15; size: NA; V: TRBV19; D: TRBD1; J: TRBJ1-1; DNA: TGTGCCAGTAGTACCCCAGGGGGCTCCGACACTGAAGCTTTCTTT; CDR3: CASSTPGGSDTEAFF
length: 15; size: NA; V: TRBV23-1; D: TRBD1; J: TRBJ1-5; DNA: TGCGCCAGCAGTCACCGGGACAGAAGCAATCAGCCCCAGCATTTT; CDR3: CASSHRDRSNQPQHF
length: 11; size: few; V: TRBV7-2; D: NA; J: TRBJ2-7; DNA: TGTGCCAGCAGCCCCGCCTACGAGCAGTACTTC; CDR3: CASSPAYEQYF
length: 14; size: NA; V: TRBV9; D: NA; J: TRBJ2-7; DNA: TGTGCCAGCAGCGTAGAAGACTACTCCTACGAGCAGTACTTC; CDR3: CASSVEDYSYEQYF
length: 12; size: once; V: TRBV30; D: NA; J: TRBJ2-3; DNA: TGTGCCTGGTCCAGGCGCACAGATACGCAGTATTTT; CDR3: CAWSRRTDTQYF
length: 13; size: NA; V: TRBV6-5; D: TRBD1; J: TRBJ2-7; DNA: TGTGCCAGTCGACAGGGGGGAACCTACGAGCAGTACTTC; CDR3: CASRQGGTYEQYF
length: 14; size: few; V: TRBV19; D: TRBD2; J: TRBJ2-3; DNA: TGTGCCAGTACTATGGGACTAGAGGGGGATACGCAGTATTTT; CDR3: CASTMGLEGDTQYF
length: 13; size: NA; V: TRBV10-3; D: TRBD1; J: TRBJ1-5; DNA: TGTGCCATCAGTGCGGGGACAGATCAGCCCCAGCATTTT; CDR3: CAISAGTDQPQHF
length: 16; size: NA; V: TRBV4-1; D: TRBD2; J: TRBJ2-5; DNA: TGCGCCAGCAGCCACGGAGCGGGGGGTATCCAAGAGACCCAGTACTTC; CDR3: CASSHGAGGIQETQYF
length: 12; size: once; V: TRBV9; D: NA; J: TRBJ1-2; DNA: TGTGCCAGCAGCTTAGGACAGAATGGCTACACCTTC; CDR3: CASSLGQNGYTF
length: 14; size: once; V: TRBV5-1; D: NA; J: TRBJ2-7; DNA: TGCGCCAGCATGGTGGCGGGGAGCTCCTACGAGCAGTACTTC; CDR3: CASMVAGSSYEQYF
length: 15; size: NA; V: TRBV6-5; D: TRBD1; J: TRBJ2-3; DNA: TGTGCCAGCAGTTACGGGGACAGTTACACAGATACGCAGTATTTT; CDR3: CASSYGDSYTDTQYF
length: 16; size: NA; V: TRBV4-1; D: NA; J: TRBJ1-3; DNA: TGCGCCAGCAGCCAAGAATATTACAGGGAAGGAGACACCATATATTTT; CDR3: CASSQEYYREGDTIYF